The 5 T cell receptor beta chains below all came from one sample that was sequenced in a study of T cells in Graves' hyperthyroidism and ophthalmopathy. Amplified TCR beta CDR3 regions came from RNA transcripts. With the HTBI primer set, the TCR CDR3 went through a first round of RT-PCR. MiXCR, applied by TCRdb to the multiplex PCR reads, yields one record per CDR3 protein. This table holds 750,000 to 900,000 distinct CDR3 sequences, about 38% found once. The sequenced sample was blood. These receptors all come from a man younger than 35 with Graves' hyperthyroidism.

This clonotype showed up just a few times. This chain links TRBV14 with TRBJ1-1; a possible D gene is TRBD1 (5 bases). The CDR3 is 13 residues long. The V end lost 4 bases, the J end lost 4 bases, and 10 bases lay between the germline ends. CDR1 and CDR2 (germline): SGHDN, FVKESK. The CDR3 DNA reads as TGTGCCAGCAGCCGCCAACAGGCCACTGAAGCTTTCTTT. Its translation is CASSRQQATEAFF.

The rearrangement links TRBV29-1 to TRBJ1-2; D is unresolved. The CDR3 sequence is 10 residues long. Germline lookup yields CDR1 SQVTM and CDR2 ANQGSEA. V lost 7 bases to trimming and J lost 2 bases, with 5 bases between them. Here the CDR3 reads CSGRNYGYTF. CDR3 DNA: TGCAGCGGACGGAACTATGGCTACACCTTC.

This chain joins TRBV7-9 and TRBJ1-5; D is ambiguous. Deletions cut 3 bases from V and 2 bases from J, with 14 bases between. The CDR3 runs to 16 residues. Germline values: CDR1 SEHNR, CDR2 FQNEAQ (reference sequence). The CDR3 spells CASSLSSWGGNQPQHF. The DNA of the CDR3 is TGTGCCAGCAGCTTGAGCTCCTGGGGAGGCAATCAGCCCCAGCATTTT. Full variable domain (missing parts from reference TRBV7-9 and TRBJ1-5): DTGVSQNPRHKITKRGQNVTFRCDPISEHNRLYWYRQTLGQGPEFLTYFQNEAQLEKSRLLSDRFSAERPKGSFSTLEIQRTEQGDSAMYLCASSLSSWGGNQPQHFGDGTRLSIL.

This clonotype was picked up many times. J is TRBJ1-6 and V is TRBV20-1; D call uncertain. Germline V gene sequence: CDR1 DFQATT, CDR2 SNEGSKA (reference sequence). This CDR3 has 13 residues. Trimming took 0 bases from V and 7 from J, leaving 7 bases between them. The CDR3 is CSARDSGNSPLHF. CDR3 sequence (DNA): TGCAGTGCTAGAGATAGTGGGAATTCACCCCTCCACTTT.

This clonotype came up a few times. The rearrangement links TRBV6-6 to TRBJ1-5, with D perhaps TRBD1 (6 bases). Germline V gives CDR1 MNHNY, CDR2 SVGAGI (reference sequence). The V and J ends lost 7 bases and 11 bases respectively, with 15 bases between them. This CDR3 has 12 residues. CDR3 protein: CASIQQGEAQHF. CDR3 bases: TGTGCCAGCATCCAACAGGGAGAAGCCCAGCATTTT.